A single sample is the source of the 3 T cell receptor beta chains below, sequenced in a study of PD-1 blockade in mismatch repair-deficient tumors. TCRdb's table, derived via immunoSEQ multiplex PCR, lists solely in-frame clones and lacks some. The sample yields tens of thousands of clones, approximately 80% seen once. The sequenced sample was peripheral blood, obtained 4 weeks after starting pembrolizumab. All receptors derive from an adult with mismatch repair-deficient cancer.

The J gene is TRBJ1-1, the V gene TRBV2; the D is unclear. The CDR3 is made up of 13 amino acids. The germline gives CDR1 SNHLY, CDR2 FYNNEI. Trimming took off 5 bases at V and 0 bases at J, with 7 bases between the two ends. CDR3 sequence (DNA): TGTGCCAGCAGTAAGAACATGAACACTGAAGCTTTCTTT. This codes for CASSKNMNTEAFF.

About this clone: Germline and junction disagree at one end, which may indicate a read error. The chain employs TRBV6-1 and TRBJ1-1; perhaps TRBD1 as D (6 bases). The CDR3 sequence is 14 residues long. Germline V lookup: CDR1 MNHNS, CDR2 SASEGT. The CDR3 loop is CASSEGWGLPEAFF. The CDR3 DNA reads as TGTGCCAGCAGTGAAGGTTGGGGGCTCCCTGAGGCTTTCTTT.

This clone came up once. CDR3 DNA: TGTGCCAGCAGCCGAGCATTGGGGTTCACTGAAAAACTGTTTTTT. Encoded protein: CASSRALGFTEKLFF. This chain connects TRBV14 to TRBJ1-4; D is unclear. Germline CDR1 reads SGHDN; CDR2 reads FVKESK. The CDR3 sequence is 15 residues long. Trimming took off 4 bases at V and 7 bases at J, with 16 bases between the two ends.